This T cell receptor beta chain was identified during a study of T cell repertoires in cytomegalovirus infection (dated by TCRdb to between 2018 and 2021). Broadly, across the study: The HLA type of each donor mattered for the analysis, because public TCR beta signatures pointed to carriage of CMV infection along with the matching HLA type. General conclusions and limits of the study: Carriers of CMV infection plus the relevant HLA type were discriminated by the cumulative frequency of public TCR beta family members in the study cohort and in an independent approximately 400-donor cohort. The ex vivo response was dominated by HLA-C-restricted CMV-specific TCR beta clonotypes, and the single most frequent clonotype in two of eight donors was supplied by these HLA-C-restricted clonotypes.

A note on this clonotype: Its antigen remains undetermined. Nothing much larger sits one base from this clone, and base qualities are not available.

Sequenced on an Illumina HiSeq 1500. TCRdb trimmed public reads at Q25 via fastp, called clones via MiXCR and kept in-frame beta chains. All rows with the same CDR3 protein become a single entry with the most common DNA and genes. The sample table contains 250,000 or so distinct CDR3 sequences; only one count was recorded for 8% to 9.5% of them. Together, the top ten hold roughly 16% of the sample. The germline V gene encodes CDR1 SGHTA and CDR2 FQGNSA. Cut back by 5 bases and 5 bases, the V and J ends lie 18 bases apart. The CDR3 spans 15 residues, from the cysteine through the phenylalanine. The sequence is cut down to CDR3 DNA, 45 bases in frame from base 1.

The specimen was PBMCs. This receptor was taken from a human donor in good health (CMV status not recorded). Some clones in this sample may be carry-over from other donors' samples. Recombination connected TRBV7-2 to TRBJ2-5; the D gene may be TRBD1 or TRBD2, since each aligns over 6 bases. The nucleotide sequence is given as TGTGCCAGCAGCCCTCTGGGGGGCAGGATGGAGACCCAGTACTTC. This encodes CASSPLGGRMETQYF.